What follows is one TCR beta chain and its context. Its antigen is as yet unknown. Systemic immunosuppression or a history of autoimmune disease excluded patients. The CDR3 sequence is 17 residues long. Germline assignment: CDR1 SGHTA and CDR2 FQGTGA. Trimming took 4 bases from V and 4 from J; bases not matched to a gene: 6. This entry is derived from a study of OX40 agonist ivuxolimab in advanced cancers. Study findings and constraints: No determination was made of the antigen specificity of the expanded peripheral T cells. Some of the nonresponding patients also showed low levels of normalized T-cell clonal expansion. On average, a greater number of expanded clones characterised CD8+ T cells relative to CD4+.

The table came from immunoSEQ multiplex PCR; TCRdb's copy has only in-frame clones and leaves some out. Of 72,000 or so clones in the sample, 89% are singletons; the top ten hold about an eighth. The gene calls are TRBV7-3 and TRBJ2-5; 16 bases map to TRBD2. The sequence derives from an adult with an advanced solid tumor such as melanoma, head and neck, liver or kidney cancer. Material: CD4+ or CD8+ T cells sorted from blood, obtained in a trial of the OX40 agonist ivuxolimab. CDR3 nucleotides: TGTGCCAGCAGCTCCACCGGGACTAGCGGGAGGGTAGAGACCCAGTACTTC. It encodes CASSSTGTSGRVETQYF.